By share of the sample, the clone carrying this TCR beta chain is medium-sized. Antigen unknown. Each TCR cDNA molecule carried a unique molecular identifier. From the 5' RACE reads, TCRdb called clonotypes with MiXCR, one entry per CDR3 protein. The sample includes 2,700 or so distinct CDR3 sequences, about 8.8% of them seen just once. The sample belongs to a study of spatial heterogeneity in lung cancer. Study overall: Detected sequences consistently included more beta-chain ones than alpha-chain ones. Notes on the study in general: How many expanded intratumoral alpha and beta TCRs were present tracked the tumor mutation count, which was a count of nonsynonymous mutations.

The time point denotes: sample taken at primary tumor resection. The donor population consisted of some 67 patients with untreated, early-stage non-small cell lung cancer. Unsorted tumor, nontumor lung tissue or cryopreserved PBMC supplied the whole RNA. The V gene's germline CDR1 is SGHAT and CDR2 FQNNGV. The CDR3 has 17 residues. Trimming cost V 2 bases and J 0 bases; bases outside gene matches: 7. The V gene is TRBV11-2, the J gene TRBJ2-1; 7 bases line up with TRBD1. The receptor was isolated from a male donor with early-stage non-small cell lung cancer. The specimen comprised lung tumor tissue, sampled at surgery. The CDR3 bases are TGTGCCAGCAGCTTAAGTCTTTGGGACAGCTCCTACAATGAGCAGTTCTTC. It is translated as CASSLSLWDSSYNEQFF.